These T cell receptor beta chains were read from a single sample in a study of blood T cell repertoires in COVID-19. The protocol was immunoSEQ multiplex PCR, while the TCRdb copy is restricted to in-frame clones and leaves out a portion. The data hold over 200,000 clones, with 70% to 90% observed a single time. Specimen: PBMCs or T cells enriched from blood (not recorded which). The receptors originated from a man aged 40-49 years who had recovered from COVID-19. The CDR3 runs from the conserved cysteine through the conserved F or W. A D gene is named only where the DNA matches it firmly. Some rows have no size entry. The others give once, few or many, or a class for an expanded clone.

D	size	V	J	CDR3	DNA
NA	NA	TRBV28	TRBJ1-2	CASSLATGPYGYTF	TGTGCCAGCAGTCTCGCGACAGGTCCCTATGGCTACACCTTC
NA	NA	TRBV7-9	TRBJ2-5	CASSPQVFIGRELQETQYF	TGTGCCAGCAGCCCTCAGGTTTTTATCGGGCGGGAACTACAAGAGACCCAGTACTTC
TRBD1	few	TRBV10-2	TRBJ2-7	CATSSTGGYEQYF	TGCGCCACCTCTTCGACAGGGGGCTACGAGCAGTACTTC
TRBD1	NA	TRBV5-4	TRBJ1-1	CASSSPHRQGANTEAFF	TGTGCCAGCAGCTCCCCACATCGACAGGGGGCGAACACTGAAGCTTTCTTT
TRBD1	NA	TRBV4-1	TRBJ1-2	CASSQGAGGYGYTF	TGCGCCAGCAGCCAAGGGGCAGGGGGCTATGGCTACACCTTC
NA	many	TRBV10-1	TRBJ2-1	CASSGGPSSYNEQFF	TGCGCCAGCAGTGGGGGGCCCAGCTCCTACAATGAGCAGTTCTTC
NA	few	TRBV5-6	TRBJ2-3	CASNVRGTDTQYF	TGTGCCAGCAATGTGCGGGGCACAGATACGCAGTATTTT
NA	NA	TRBV7-6	TRBJ2-3	CASSPLWSGRADTQYF	TGTGCCAGCAGCCCCCTCTGGAGCGGGCGGGCAGATACGCAGTATTTT
NA	NA	TRBV29-1	TRBJ1-2	CSVEIGEANYGYTF	TGCAGCGTTGAAATCGGAGAAGCCAACTATGGCTACACCTTC
NA	NA	TRBV18	TRBJ1-1	CASSPLRGDEAFF	TGTGCCAGCTCACCACTCCGAGGTGATGAAGCTTTCTTT
TRBD1	NA	TRBV5-6	TRBJ1-1	CASSLFTGTGNTEAFF	TGTGCCAGCAGCTTATTTACCGGGACAGGGAACACTGAAGCTTTCTTT
NA	NA	TRBV18	TRBJ1-2	CASSPSSRDIYGYTF	TGTGCCAGCTCACCCTCTTCGAGGGACATCTATGGCTACACCTTC
NA	few	TRBV29-1	TRBJ1-2	CSVASKGYGYTF	TGCAGCGTCGCTTCTAAGGGGTATGGCTACACCTTC
NA	few	TRBV4-2	TRBJ2-7	CASSPGYEQYF	TGTGCCAGCAGCCCAGGCTACGAGCAGTACTTC
TRBD2	NA	TRBV9	TRBJ2-2	CASSRGGQTTGELFF	TGTGCCAGCAGCCGCGGGGGTCAGACCACCGGGGAGCTGTTTTTT
NA	NA	TRBV6-5	TRBJ1-1	CASSSGPYHAEAFF	TGTGCCAGCAGTAGCGGACCGTATCACGCTGAAGCTTTCTTT
NA	NA	TRBV7-9	TRBJ1-2	CASSLPRDKHGYTF	TGTGCCAGCAGCTTGCCCCGGGACAAGCATGGCTACACCTTC
TRBD1	NA	TRBV6-5	TRBJ2-7	CASSYSGTGTHEQYF	TGTGCCAGCAGTTACTCCGGGACAGGGACCCACGAGCAGTACTTC
NA	few	TRBV3-1/TRBV3-2	TRBJ2-1	CASSQTGLAEEQFF	TGTGCCAGCAGCCAAACGGGACTTGCGGAAGAGCAGTTCTTC
NA	NA	TRBV18	TRBJ1-1	CASSSDQGTANEAFF	TGTGCCAGCTCATCAGATCAGGGTACGGCAAATGAAGCTTTCTTT
TRBD2	NA	TRBV28	TRBJ2-7	CASTLLAGSYEQYF	TGTGCCAGCACCCTACTAGCGGGCTCCTACGAGCAGTACTTC
TRBD2	NA	TRBV7-8	TRBJ2-7	CASSLMGGIYEQYF	TGTGCCAGCAGCTTAATGGGGGGGATCTACGAGCAGTACTTC
NA	NA	TRBV11-3	TRBJ2-3	CASSLRGGATDTQYF	TGTGCCAGCAGCCTAAGAGGGGGGGCCACAGATACGCAGTATTTT